Below, 32 T cell receptor beta chains from the same sample are listed, as sequenced in a study of shared clonotypes between healthy human individuals. CD8 cells classed as naive were CD45RO-negative and positively selected for CCR7, excluding terminally differentiated effector memory CD45RA+ cells. Clones were sequenced by immunoSEQ multiplex PCR, and TCRdb holds only the in-frame ones, with some missing. The table records about 680,000 clones, under 95% of them present only once. The sequenced sample was naive CD8+ T cells sorted from blood. The receptor source for this set is a man aged 25-40 years in good health.

V usage is TRBV7-3 and J usage is TRBJ1-4; 7 bases agree with TRBD1. The V gene's germline CDR1 is SGHTA and CDR2 FQGTGA. V dropped 6 bases and J dropped 4; count of bases not matched to a gene: 8. This CDR3 spans 15 amino acids. The DNA for the CDR3 is TGTGCCAGCAGTCCTGGGACAGCCAATAATGAAAAACTGTTTTTT. Its translation is CASSPGTANNEKLFF.

Written as DNA, the CDR3 is TGTGCCAGTAGTACCCGGGAGAGCTACAATGAGCAGTTCTTC. Its protein product is CASSTRESYNEQFF. This chain joins TRBV19 and TRBJ2-1; tentative D call: TRBD2 (6 bases). This CDR3 comprises 14 residues. Germline V gives CDR1 LNHDA, CDR2 SQIVND (reference sequence). V dropped 4 bases and J dropped 3 bases, with 10 bases sitting between them. Supplemented by reference TRBV19 and TRBJ2-1, the full variable domain reads DGGITQSPKYLFRKEGQNVTLSCEQNLNHDAMYWYRQDPGQGLRLIYYSQIVNDFQKGDIAEGYSVSREKKESFPLTVTSAQKNPTAFYLCASSTRESYNEQFFGPGTRLTVL.

The chain joins TRBV5-1 to TRBJ1-1; maybe TRBD1 (5 bases). The ends were cut back, 2 bases at V and 3 bases at J, with 11 bases in the middle. The germline V gene encodes CDR1 SGHRS and CDR2 YFSETQ. The CDR3 consists of 14 residues. The CDR3 nucleotides read TGCGCCAGCAGCTTTAAGGGACTGGACACTGAAGCTTTCTTT. It specifies CASSFKGLDTEAFF.

The rearrangement links TRBV5-5 to TRBJ2-7; 10 nucleotides align to TRBD1. Germline assignment: CDR1 SGHKS and CDR2 YYEKEE (reference sequence). Germline trimming cut 4 bases from V and 6 bases from J; bases unmatched to any gene: 7. The CDR3 sequence is 14 residues long. The CDR3 coding sequence is TGTGCCAGCAGCCCTGGGACAGGGGTCGGCGAGCAGTACTTC. Its translation is CASSPGTGVGEQYF.

V and J are TRBV27 and TRBJ2-1, with 7 bases aligning to TRBD2. The CDR3 is 15 amino acids. Germline-derived CDR1 and CDR2 are MNHEY and SMNVEV (reference sequence). V shed 5 bases, J shed 2 bases, and the junction held 6 bases outside the gene matches. In DNA, the CDR3 is TGTGCCAGCAGTCATTCTAGCGGCCCCTACAATGAGCAGTTCTTC. The encoded protein is CASSHSSGPYNEQFF.

The chain uses TRBV7-6 and TRBJ1-1; TRBD1 matches 9 bases. This CDR3 spans 15 amino acids. Germline CDR1 reads SGHVS; CDR2 reads FNYEAQ. After removal of 4 bases from V and 4 bases from J, the junction contained 7 bases not matched to a gene. CDR3 DNA sequence: TGTGCCAGCAGCTCCGGACAGGGGTTGAGCACTGAAGCTTTCTTT. It codes for CASSSGQGLSTEAFF.

The chain joins TRBV19 to TRBJ1-1, with D tentatively TRBD1 (5 bases). Trimming pared 4 bases from V and 1 base from J, leaving 10 bases between. The CDR3 has 14 amino acids. Germline V gives CDR1 LNHDA, CDR2 SQIVND (reference sequence). CDR3 in DNA: TGTGCCAGTAGTACCGGGACGTGGAACACTGAAGCTTTCTTT. This gives the protein CASSTGTWNTEAFF.

The rearrangement links TRBV13 to TRBJ2-4; D is unresolved. Trimming stripped 6 bases from V and 0 bases from J, with 9 bases between. The CDR3 has 14 amino acids. The germline V gene has CDR1 PRHDT and CDR2 FYEKMQ (reference sequence). The CDR3 sequence is CASSSILAKNIQYF. The CDR3 nucleotides are TGTGCCAGCAGTTCTATCCTAGCCAAAAACATTCAGTACTTC.

J is TRBJ1-2 and V is TRBV6-1, with 7 bases aligning to TRBD1. The trim removed 3 bases at V and 2 bases at J, leaving 6 bases unmatched. Germline V gene lookup returns CDR1 MNHNS and CDR2 SASEGT. The CDR3 length is 15 residues. CDR3 protein: CASSDDTGVNYGYTF. As DNA, the CDR3 is TGTGCCAGCAGTGATGATACAGGGGTGAACTATGGCTACACCTTC.

This rearrangement joins TRBV9 to TRBJ2-1, with 8 positions matching TRBD1. V gave up 5 bases and J gave up 4 bases; unmatched junction bases: 11. Germline V gene data show CDR1 as SGDLS and CDR2 as YYNGEE. The CDR3 consists of 16 residues. Here the CDR3 DNA reads TGTGCCAGCAGTGGGTACGACAGGGGAGTGTACAATGAGCAGTTCTTC. Protein: CASSGYDRGVYNEQFF.

The V gene is TRBV10-3, the J gene TRBJ2-7; 11 bases map to TRBD2. CDR1 is ENHRY, CDR2 SYGVKD, per germline. Trimming took 6 bases from V and 1 from J; bases not matched to a gene: 5. The CDR3 extends over 15 amino acids. The chain's CDR3 is CAISQGTSGSYEQYF. In DNA, the CDR3 is TGTGCCATCAGCCAAGGGACTAGCGGTTCCTACGAGCAGTACTTC.

The chain is built from TRBV27 and TRBJ2-3; D is possibly TRBD1 (5 bases). This CDR3 spans 14 amino acids. V lost 5 bases to trimming and J lost 1 base, with 10 bases between them. Germline lookup yields CDR1 MNHEY and CDR2 SMNVEV (reference sequence). CDR3 sequence (DNA): TGTGCCAGCAGTGACTTAGGGGGCACAGATACGCAGTATTTT. Encoded protein: CASSDLGGTDTQYF.

J is TRBJ2-1 and V is TRBV6-1, with 7 positions matching TRBD1. CDR1 and CDR2 (germline): MNHNS, SASEGT. J gave up 3 bases and V 3 bases, and 5 bases lay outside the gene matches. This CDR3 is built from 15 residues. The CDR3 here is CASSDLGTDYNEQFF. The CDR3 DNA reads as TGTGCCAGCAGTGATTTGGGGACAGACTACAATGAGCAGTTCTTC.

The chain's CDR3 is CASSQENTWTGGTYEQYF. For the CDR3, the DNA is TGCGCCAGCAGCCAAGAAAATACTTGGACAGGGGGGACTTACGAGCAGTACTTC. The rearrangement uses TRBV4-1 and TRBJ2-7, with 10 bases fitting TRBD1. CDR1 is MGHRA and CDR2 is YSYEKL in the germline V gene. V trimming: 0 bases; J trimming: 4 bases; junction bases outside the gene matches: 12. The CDR3 spans 18 residues.

The chain couples TRBV4-3 to TRBJ1-1; perhaps TRBD1 as D (5 bases). The germline V gene has CDR1 LGHNA and CDR2 YSLEER. V lost 3 bases and J 5 bases, leaving 10 bases between the germline ends. The CDR3 runs to 13 residues. This CDR3 reads CASSHRGITEAFF. In nucleotides, the CDR3 is TGCGCCAGCAGCCATAGGGGTATTACTGAAGCTTTCTTT.

This chain links TRBV27 with TRBJ2-7; the D call may be TRBD1 or TRBD2 (5 bases each). This CDR3 region has 18 residues. The V end was cut by 0 bases, the J end by 3 bases, with 21 bases between. From germline, CDR1 is MNHEY and CDR2 SMNVEV (reference sequence). The CDR3 DNA follows: TGTGCCAGCAGTTTATCAGCCGGTTCGAGAGGGACCCACTACGAGCAGTACTTC. Translating it yields CASSLSAGSRGTHYEQYF.

This rearrangement joins TRBV21-1 to TRBJ1-5. TRBV21-1 is a documented pseudogene. The length of the CDR3 is 14 residues. CDR3 bases: TGTGCCAGCAGCGCCCGGCCATTCAATCAGCCCCAGCATTTT. It is translated as CASSARPFNQPQHF.

The chain carries TRBV28 and TRBJ2-7, with 10 nucleotides matching TRBD1. Germline CDR1 reads MDHEN; CDR2 reads SYDVKM. Losses at the gene ends were 6 bases for V and 2 bases for J; bases not matched to a gene: 7. The CDR3 is 15 amino acids. CDR3 region: CASRPGQGPAYEQYF. CDR3 coding DNA: TGTGCCAGCAGGCCGGGACAGGGGCCAGCCTACGAGCAGTACTTC. Together with reference TRBV28 and TRBJ2-7, the CDR3 gives the full variable domain: DVKVTQSSRYLVKRTGEKVFLECVQDMDHENMFWYRQDPGLGLRLIYFSYDVKMKEKGDIPEGYSVSREKKERFSLILESASTNQTSMYLCASRPGQGPAYEQYFGPGTRLTVT.

In nucleotides, the CDR3 is TGTGCCAGCAGCTTAGTCTTAGCGGTTCTCACAGATACGCAGTATTTT. Amino acids: CASSLVLAVLTDTQYF. The rearrangement joins TRBV7-9 to TRBJ2-3; TRBD2 is a possible D gene (6 bases). V shed 1 base and J shed 2 bases, with 13 bases lying between them. CDR3 length equals 16 residues. Per the germline V gene, CDR1 is SEHNR and CDR2 is FQNEAQ (reference sequence).

J is TRBJ1-4 and V is TRBV7-2, with D maybe TRBD1 (5 bases). CDR3 size: 13 residues. V was shortened by 4 bases and J by 4 bases, with 7 bases between the two germline ends. Germline V gene data show CDR1 as SGHTA and CDR2 as FQGNSA. DNA of the CDR3: TGTGCCAGCAGCTACGACAGTAATGAAAAACTGTTTTTT. Encoded protein: CASSYDSNEKLFF.

The chain has TRBV15 and TRBJ2-2; D perhaps matches TRBD2 (5 bases). V lost 0 bases and J 1 base, leaving 12 bases between the germline ends. In germline, CDR1 is LNHNV, CDR2 YYDKDF (reference sequence). The CDR3 consists of 17 residues. CDR3 nucleotides: TGTGCCACCAGCAGAGATTGGGAGAAGATGAACACCGGGGAGCTGTTTTTT. It encodes CATSRDWEKMNTGELFF. The full variable domain, completed using reference TRBV15 and TRBJ2-2, is DAMVIQNPRYQVTQFGKPVTLSCSQTLNHNVMYWYQQKSSQAPKLLFHYYDKDFNNEADTPDNFQSRRPNTSFCFLDIRSPGLGDTAMYLCATSRDWEKMNTGELFFGEGSRLTVL.

This chain uses TRBV10-3 with TRBJ2-5; D is perhaps TRBD1 (6 bases). V was shortened by 5 bases and J by 5 bases, with 15 bases between the two germline ends. The CDR3 length is 14 residues. CDR1 ENHRY and CDR2 SYGVKD come from the germline V gene. The CDR3 bases are TGTGCCATCAGTATCGCAGGGGAAGGGGAGACCCAGTACTTC. Its translation is CAISIAGEGETQYF.

The CDR3 DNA is TGTGCCAGCAGCCGGGACTTCTACGAGCAGTACTTC. Protein: CASSRDFYEQYF. The chain carries TRBV27 and TRBJ2-5; the D gene is possibly TRBD2 (6 bases). TRBJ2-7 matches the DNA end more closely, so the J call is doubtful. The CDR3 loop spans 12 amino acids. Germline CDR1 reads MNHEY; CDR2 reads SMNVEV (reference sequence).

The V and J genes are TRBV18 and TRBJ2-7, with D maybe TRBD2 (6 bases). V dropped 2 bases and J dropped 5 bases, with 10 bases sitting between them. Germline V gene lookup returns CDR1 KGHSH and CDR2 LQKENI. CDR3 length: 13 amino acids. CDR3 protein: CASSPAGLDEQYF. CDR3 bases: TGTGCCAGCTCACCAGCGGGGCTTGACGAGCAGTACTTC.

The V gene is TRBV5-1, the J gene TRBJ2-3; D is perhaps TRBD2 (5 bases). The CDR3 is made up of 16 amino acids. The V end was cut by 4 bases, the J end by 0 bases, with 15 bases between. CDR1 is SGHRS, CDR2 YFSETQ, per germline. This CDR3 reads CASSVERSASTDTQYF. The CDR3 DNA reads TGCGCCAGCAGCGTCGAGCGGAGCGCTAGCACAGATACGCAGTATTTT.

The chain couples TRBV19 to TRBJ2-7, with D unresolved. Trimming removed 1 base at V and 2 bases at J, with 12 bases between. Germline V gene lookup returns CDR1 LNHDA and CDR2 SQIVND (reference sequence). This CDR3 spans 15 amino acids. DNA of the CDR3: TGTGCCAGTAGTATAGGCGGTTTCGTAACCTACGAGCAGTACTTC. Its protein is CASSIGGFVTYEQYF.

This clone appeared a few times. This rearrangement joins TRBV2 to TRBJ2-7; D perhaps matches TRBD2 (6 bases). The CDR3 totals 14 residues. Trimming shortened V by 6 bases and J by 6 bases, and 18 bases separated the two germline ends. From germline, CDR1 is SNHLY and CDR2 FYNNEI. The CDR3 DNA reads TGTGCCAGCAGGTCCGACGGGAGCGGCTCCGAGCAGTACTTC. It yields the protein CASRSDGSGSEQYF.

The chain carries TRBV28 and TRBJ1-2; 7 bases agree with TRBD1. Trimming removed 7 bases from V and 0 bases from J; junction bases left unmatched: 20. The CDR3 covers 19 residues. Germline V lookup: CDR1 MDHEN, CDR2 SYDVKM. For the CDR3, the DNA is TGTGCCAGCACCCCTTTTTCAGGACAGGCGGGCAGCGCTAACTATGGCTACACCTTC. It translates to CASTPFSGQAGSANYGYTF.

The chain combines TRBV6-5 with TRBJ2-7; D call uncertain. Germline CDR1 reads MNHEY; CDR2 reads SVGAGI. V lost 6 bases, J lost 0 bases, and 9 bases lay in between. CDR3 length: 13 residues. The CDR3 sequence: CASSLGTSYEQYF. The CDR3 bases are TGTGCCAGCAGCCTTGGAACCTCCTACGAGCAGTACTTC.

The genes are TRBV11-2 and TRBJ2-7; D remains unclear. The CDR3 has 11 residues. Looked up from germline, CDR1 is SGHAT and CDR2 is FQNNGV. Trimming removed 5 bases from V and 6 bases from J, with 8 bases in between. Here the CDR3 reads CASSPGLEQYF. The CDR3 coding sequence is TGTGCCAGCAGCCCTGGGCTCGAGCAGTACTTC. Looking up the rest from reference TRBV11-2 and TRBJ2-7 gives the full variable domain: EAGVAQSPRYKIIEKRQSVAFWCNPISGHATLYWYQQILGQGPKLLIQFQNNGVVDDSQLPKDRFSAERLKGVDSTLKIQPAKLEDSAVYLCASSPGLEQYFGPGTRLTVT.

J is TRBJ2-1 and V is TRBV4-3; TRBD1 is a possible D gene (6 bases). Germline V gene data show CDR1 as LGHNA and CDR2 as YSLEER. The germline V and J ends were trimmed by 2 bases and 8 bases, with 16 bases remaining between them. The CDR3 has 15 residues. The CDR3 reads CASSQIRGGFYEQFF. CDR3 in DNA: TGCGCCAGCAGCCAAATCCGTGGGGGCTTCTATGAGCAGTTCTTC.

The J gene is TRBJ2-7, the V gene TRBV7-6; D possibly corresponds to TRBD2 (6 bases). Germline V CDR1 and CDR2: SGHVS, FNYEAQ. The V and J ends lost 5 bases and 0 bases respectively, with 14 bases between them. This CDR3 has 15 amino acids. In DNA form, the CDR3 reads TGTGCCAGCAGCGCCGGGACTCAGAGCTCCTACGAGCAGTACTTC. Its translation: CASSAGTQSSYEQYF.